This TCR beta chain is from a study of CD8 T cells in seronegative destructive rheumatoid arthritis (dated by TCRdb to the early 2020s). For context, the study as a whole: At the time of sampling, biological drugs were being given to most of the eight CND-RA patients. Rather than undergoing new sequencing, the seropositive RA, seronegative RA and healthy control comparison cohorts were drawn from an earlier published TCRbeta dataset. The study compared peripheral CD8+ TCRbeta repertoires from patients with CCP-negative destructive rheumatoid arthritis (CND-RA) against repertoires from newly diagnosed seropositive RA, seronegative RA and healthy controls. The study at large found these results: After adjusting for age, CND-RA patients appeared to have less diverse, more clonal CD8+ TCRbeta repertoires than other RA subtypes. No public clonotype enrichment survived Benjamini-Hochberg correction across the 117,399 clonotypes tested. A distinct set of enriched public clonotypes appeared to be present in CND-RA patients, and the authors interpreted this finding as support for a separate disease subset. The small size of the CND-RA cohort was noted as a limitation of the study. CND-RA repertoires showed more CMV-reactive and fewer influenza A-reactive CD8+ TCRbeta sequences than controls and other RA subtypes. Because no diagnostic samples were available, the TCR repertoire differences may partly reflect poor disease control over the years rather than being present at onset.

A remark on this clone: Its antigen has not been determined. The record has no base qualities; no much larger clone is one base away.

TCRbeta sequencing used genomic DNA from CD8+ cells, following the manufacturer's instructions. A genomics technology centre in Finland ran the TCRbeta sequencing, which was done with the immunoSEQ assay. The published analysis was carried out like this. Clonotype tables generated by the immunoSEQ preprocessing pipeline were converted into VDJtools format, and non-productive clonotypes were filtered out. Samples with fewer than 10,000 reads were excluded, the remaining samples were subsampled to 10,000 reads, and most of the eight CND-RA samples met this threshold. The VDJtools CalcDiversityStats function was applied to data subsampled to 10,000 reads to calculate Shannon-Wiener, Simpson and clonality indices. Non-singleton TCRbeta clonotypes were hard-matched, with no mismatches allowed, against VDJdb to infer antigen specificity. CDR3 sequences that differed by one amino acid (Hamming distance 1) were grouped together into clusters with potentially shared antigen targets. Public clonotypes were tested for group enrichment with one-sided Fisher's exact tests after resampling groups to six samples, repeated ten times. The table comes from immuneACCESS by way of TCRdb, which keeps in-frame sequences with V and J called. Part of the clones is missing from these tables; in studies checked, under half for an unresolved V gene and the rest for unknown reasons. That table supplies the V and J calls and clone size; D and trimming were determined from the DNA. A total of under 15,000 clones appear in this sample, roughly four fifths of them only once. The top ten clones comprise 27% of the sample.

CND-RA patients were negative for the clinical CCP2 antibody test, and joint destruction progressed despite active therapy. Every CND-RA patient showed typical joint destruction in the wrists and ankles and had failed conventional anti-rheumatic therapy. Sampling of CND-RA patients was performed not at diagnosis but after long disease histories, which spanned decades in several cases. Roughly 53 millilitres of EDTA-anticoagulated peripheral blood were collected from each patient. Density gradient separation with Ficoll-Paque PLUS was used to isolate peripheral blood mononuclear cells. CD8+ cells were isolated from fresh or cryopreserved PBMCs by AutoMACS magnetic bead positive selection, with purity checked by flow cytometry. Genomic DNA was extracted with Nucleospin Tissue or Tissue XS kits and quantified on a Qubit 2.0 fluorometer. This clonotype was sampled from a woman between 25 and 49 years old with seronegative destructive rheumatoid arthritis. Sequenced: CD8+ T cells from blood.

The CDR3 region: CAWSVTGDFADTQYF. The nucleotide sequence is TGTGCCTGGAGTGTAACAGGGGATTTCGCAGATACGCAGTATTTT. Recombination connected TRBV30 to TRBJ2-3; TRBD1 fits 7 bases in the junction. The germline V gene (reference sequence) sets CDR1 to GTSNPN and CDR2 to SVGIG. The CDR3 covers 15 residues, taking in both the cysteine and the phenylalanine. The retained sequence is limited to the CDR3, 45 bases, with the frame set at the first base. Trimmed from V: 0 bases; trimmed from J: 4 bases; junction bases lacking a gene match: 7.